These 15 T cell receptor beta chains originate from one sample sequenced in a study of PD-1 blockade in classical Hodgkin lymphoma. Assay used: immunoSEQ multiplex PCR; TCRdb lists only in-frame clones, some missing. The sample yields about 93,000 clones, 81% seen once. Each of the patients experienced relapse following autologous stem cell transplantation, and their brentuximab vedotin exposure differed. The input for sequencing was peripheral blood mononuclear cells (PBMCs), taken before the second cycle of nivolumab. The source is a human donor with classical Hodgkin lymphoma.

This chain uses TRBV27 with TRBJ2-7, with D perhaps TRBD1 (9 bases). The CDR3 spans 16 residues. Germline lookup yields CDR1 MNHEY and CDR2 SMNVEV (reference sequence). V gave up 5 bases and J gave up 7 bases, with 24 bases separating them. CDR3 nucleotides: TGTGCCAGCAGTCCGCTCCTACAGGGGGCGGGGGGTGAGCAGTACTTC. This gives the protein CASSPLLQGAGGEQYF.

Only one count was recorded for this clone. The rearrangement uses TRBV6-1 and TRBJ2-1; D call uncertain. This CDR3 is built from 16 residues. CDR1 is MNHNS, CDR2 SASEGT, per germline. V lost 2 bases and J 4 bases, leaving 15 bases between the germline ends. CDR3 sequence reads: CASSEWAVQGYNEQFF. DNA of the CDR3: TGTGCCAGCAGTGAATGGGCGGTTCAAGGGTACAATGAGCAGTTCTTC.

This clone appeared a few times. The CDR3 protein is CAWSVGPASTEAFF. The CDR3 nucleotides are TGTGCCTGGAGTGTCGGACCTGCATCCACTGAAGCTTTCTTT. This rearrangement joins TRBV30 to TRBJ1-1; D is uncertain. Trimming stripped 0 bases from V and 4 bases from J, with 12 bases between. CDR1 and CDR2 from the germline V gene are GTSNPN and SVGIG (reference sequence). CDR3 length equals 14 residues.

CDR3 DNA: TGTGCCAGCTCACCCACTAGCGGGAAAGAGACCCAGTACTTC. Translation: CASSPTSGKETQYF. V usage is TRBV18 and J usage is TRBJ2-5; 10 nucleotides match TRBD2. The V gene end was trimmed by 3 bases and the J gene end by 3 bases; junction bases not matched to a gene: 1. Germline CDR1 and CDR2: KGHSH and LQKENI. The CDR3 extends over 14 amino acids.

The chain is built from TRBV11-2 and TRBJ1-1; tentatively, D is TRBD1 (5 bases). The CDR3 totals 15 residues. CDR1 SGHAT and CDR2 FQNNGV come from the germline V gene. Trimming removed 3 bases at V and 0 bases at J, with 11 bases between. The DNA of the CDR3 is TGTGCCAGCAGCTTTAGGTGGGGGATGAACACTGAAGCTTTCTTT. Translating it yields CASSFRWGMNTEAFF.

Here the CDR3 DNA reads TGTGCCAGCAGTGGAACGGGGAACGGGGAGCTGTTTTTT. It specifies CASSGTGNGELFF. The chain has TRBV6-5 and TRBJ2-2, with a possible D match to TRBD2 (5 bases). CDR1 is MNHEY and CDR2 is SVGAGI in the germline V gene. The CDR3 sequence is 13 residues long. The V and J ends lost 5 bases and 7 bases respectively, with 11 bases between them.

The V call is TRBV5-4, the J call TRBJ2-7; the D is unclear. Germline CDR1 is SGHNT and CDR2 is YYREEE (reference sequence). The V end was cut by 0 bases, the J end by 8 bases, with 9 bases between. The CDR3 totals 12 residues. CDR3 loop: CASSLAVGQQYF. CDR3 DNA: TGTGCCAGCAGCTTGGCCGTCGGCCAGCAGTACTTC.

J is TRBJ2-2 and V is TRBV4-1; 7 bases line up with TRBD1. The CDR3 sequence is 16 residues long. V was pared by 3 bases and J by 1 base, with 5 bases of the junction left unmatched. Looked up from germline, CDR1 is MGHRA and CDR2 is YSYEKL. Written as DNA, the CDR3 is TGCGCCAGCAGCCAGGAACAGGGGATGAACACCGGGGAGCTGTTTTTT. Residues: CASSQEQGMNTGELFF.

This chain joins TRBV21-1 and TRBJ1-5; the D call in the table, TRBD1, was not verified against the DNA. TRBV21-1 is flagged as a pseudogene. This CDR3 contains 14 residues. CDR3 protein: CASSSCRGDQPQHF. CDR3 bases: TGTGCCAGCAGCAGCTGCAGGGGTGATCAGCCCCAGCATTTT.

This chain uses TRBV19 with TRBJ1-3; tentative D call: TRBD1 (6 bases). The germline V gene has CDR1 LNHDA and CDR2 SQIVND (reference sequence). This CDR3 has 16 amino acids. V lost 1 base and J lost 1, with 11 bases in between. This chain's CDR3 is CASSIAGAGSGNTIYF. The CDR3 nucleotides read TGTGCCAGTAGTATAGCAGGGGCAGGATCTGGAAACACCATATATTTT.

V is TRBV30 and J is TRBJ1-6, with D uncertain. Germline assignment: CDR1 GTSNPN and CDR2 SVGIG (reference sequence). The CDR3 spans 16 residues. The germline V and J ends were trimmed by 2 bases and 2 bases, with 13 bases remaining between them. CDR3 in DNA: TGTGCCTGGAGTCTCGGCGGCGCAGCCTATAATTCACCCCTCCACTTT. Its translation: CAWSLGGAAYNSPLHF. The full variable domain, with the rest looked up from reference TRBV30 and TRBJ1-6, is SQTIHQWPATLVQPVGSPLSLECTVEGTSNPNLYWYRQAAGRGLQLLFYSVGIGQISSEVPQNLSASRPQDRQFILSSKKLLLSDSGFYLCAWSLGGAAYNSPLHFGNGTRLTVT.

The V gene is TRBV4-2, the J gene TRBJ1-6, with 7 bases matching TRBD1. V dropped 4 bases and J dropped 7; count of bases not matched to a gene: 4. Germline lookup yields CDR1 LGHNA and CDR2 YNFKEQ. This CDR3 is 14 amino acids long. Here the CDR3 reads CASSLGTANSPLHF. DNA of the CDR3: TGTGCCAGCAGCCTCGGGACAGCAAATTCACCCCTCCACTTT.

The rearrangement joins TRBV28 to TRBJ2-7; D unclear. Deletions cut 4 bases from V and 6 bases from J, with 10 bases between. Germline CDR1 is MDHEN and CDR2 is SYDVKM. CDR3 length equals 12 residues. The CDR3 coding sequence is TGTGCCAGCAGTTCACCGACGGGCGAGCAGTACTTC. It specifies CASSSPTGEQYF. Complete variable domain (other parts from reference TRBV28 and TRBJ2-7): DVKVTQSSRYLVKRTGEKVFLECVQDMDHENMFWYRQDPGLGLRLIYFSYDVKMKEKGDIPEGYSVSREKKERFSLILESASTNQTSMYLCASSSPTGEQYFGPGTRLTVT.

This chain links TRBV30 with TRBJ2-1, with TRBD2 as a possible D gene (6 bases). The CDR3 is 15 residues long. Germline V CDR1 and CDR2: GTSNPN, SVGIG (reference sequence). The V end was cut by 2 bases, the J end by 2 bases, with 13 bases between. The CDR3 reads CAWSRAGRTYNEQFF. The CDR3 DNA follows: TGTGCCTGGAGTCGGGCGGGGAGAACCTACAATGAGCAGTTCTTC.

This chain connects TRBV11-2 to TRBJ2-7; 7 nucleotides align to TRBD2. The junction had 11 bases not matched to a gene; V was cut back by 5 bases and J by 7 bases. The CDR3 spans 14 residues. Germline V gives CDR1 SGHAT, CDR2 FQNNGV. CDR3 region: CASSGGDLTAEQYF. In nucleotides, the CDR3 is TGTGCCAGCAGCGGGGGGGACTTAACAGCGGAGCAGTACTTC.